This T cell receptor beta chain comes out of a study of blood T cell repertoires in COVID-19. Study summary: Acute and convalescent COVID-19 specimens originated in the United States, Italy and Spain. The analysed material was cDNA or gDNA that came from T cells, B-cell-depleted T cells, or PBMCs.

The method was immunoSEQ multiplex PCR; TCRdb's version includes in-frame clones alone and lacks a portion of them. Of roughly 50,000 clones detected, more than 60% appear once; the ten largest clones hold around 14%. Sample: peripheral blood. This TCR derives from a human donor with active or convalescent COVID-19. The donor label of this sample is uncertain.

For the CDR3, the DNA is TGTGCCTGGAGTGTAGTACTAGCGGGATACAATGAGCAGTTCTTC. This codes for CAWSVVLAGYNEQFF. The V and J genes are TRBV30 and TRBJ2-1; TRBD2 matches at 10 bases. The CDR3 totals 15 residues. V gave up 0 bases and J gave up 4 bases; unmatched junction bases: 3. The germline gives CDR1 GTSNPN, CDR2 SVGIG (reference sequence).